The T cell receptor (beta chain) described here comes from a study of PD-1 blockade in classical Hodgkin lymphoma. Findings of the study overall: Newly diagnosed patients were said to have less baseline TCR diversity than healthy donors did.

Specified time point: newly diagnosed, previously untreated cHL patient sample. Untreated, newly diagnosed classical Hodgkin lymphoma PBMCs were used for comparison. Germline lookup yields CDR1 SGHTA and CDR2 FQGNSA. This CDR3 has 18 amino acids. Trimming removed 0 bases from V and 1 base from J; junction bases left unmatched: 9. The protocol was immunoSEQ multiplex PCR, while the TCRdb copy is restricted to in-frame clones and leaves out a portion. Of over 25,000 clones listed, 94% were seen once; the top ten hold around 2.5%. With regard to this clone: The antigen remains unidentified.

The specimen sequenced was peripheral blood mononuclear cells (PBMCs). The clonotype comes from a human donor with classical Hodgkin lymphoma. V usage is TRBV7-2 and J usage is TRBJ2-1; 7 bases match TRBD2. CDR3 sequence (DNA): TGTGCCAGCAGCTTAGCTGTGTCGGCGGGAGAATCCTACAATGAGCAGTTCTTC. This codes for CASSLAVSAGESYNEQFF.